Described below is a single TCR beta chain sequence and its context. The data originate from a study of patients and donors after allogeneic stem cell transplantation. The CDR3 consists of 12 residues. Germline loops: CDR1 SGHVS, CDR2 FNYEAQ. V gave up 5 bases and J gave up 0 bases, with 5 bases separating them. TCRdb recomputed calls from the RT-PCR reads with MiXCR, one row per CDR3 protein. This table holds approximately 60,000 distinct CDR3 sequences, 13% found once. Sequencing was performed on blood, either unsorted or a sorted T cell fraction (not recorded which). The chain uses TRBV7-6 and TRBJ2-7; the D is unclear. This TCR was sampled from a human donor who was either an allogeneic HSCT recipient or a stem cell or donor lymphocyte infusion donor (not recorded which). It is not recorded whose cells these are; they may come from a transplant donor. This CDR3 reads CASSPRSYEQYF. The CDR3 DNA reads TGTGCCAGCAGCCCCCGCTCCTACGAGCAGTACTTC.